This TCR beta chain was captured in a study of cytomegalovirus exposure and HLA in healthy donors. The PCR used 60 Vbeta and 13 Jbeta primers. Measured with immunoSEQ multiplex PCR; TCRdb has only the in-frame clones, and not every one. The repertoire has roughly 110,000 clones, roughly 70% of them found once; the top ten carry around 15%. The clonotype originates from a woman between 35 and 50 years old in good health and CMV-seropositive. Sequencing used PBMCs.

CDR3: CASSLDRIAPYGYTF. In DNA form, the CDR3 reads TGCGCCAGCAGCTTGGACAGAATTGCTCCCTATGGCTACACCTTC. J is TRBJ1-2 and V is TRBV5-1; D gene unclear. Germline V gene sequence: CDR1 SGHRS, CDR2 YFSETQ. The CDR3 is 15 residues long. Trimming cost V 0 bases and J 4 bases, with 13 bases left between them.